This T cell receptor (beta chain) was sequenced in a study of cytomegalovirus exposure and HLA in healthy donors. Study-level results: The classifier reportedly diagnosed cytomegalovirus status with high sensitivity and specificity. In vitro confirmation showed a few CMV-associated chains to be CMV antigen specific. Altogether, 150 to 200 TCR beta chains were recorded as cytomegalovirus-associated. In a later analysis, first-cohort TCR clusters were found to tend to co-occur in the roughly 120 validation repertoires.

Sequencing was performed with immunoSEQ multiplex PCR; in TCRdb, only in-frame clones are kept and a portion is missing. The sample contains 230,000 or so clones, just over 85% of which appear only once. To note about this clone: What it binds is unknown.

The trim removed 8 bases at V and 8 bases at J, leaving 3 bases unmatched. This CDR3 has 12 amino acids. Germline-derived CDR1 and CDR2 are SGHTA and FQGNSA. This chain links TRBV7-2 with TRBJ1-4, with 9 bases aligning to TRBD1. Sequenced: PBMCs. The receptor comes from a woman aged 18-30 years in good health and CMV-seronegative. CDR3 sequence reads: CASRGQGEKLFF. In DNA, the CDR3 is TGTGCCAGCCGGGGACAGGGAGAAAAACTGTTTTTT.